The rows below give T cell receptor beta chains drawn from one sample of a study of blood T cell repertoires in COVID-19. This table comes from immunoSEQ multiplex PCR, and its TCRdb copy is limited to in-frame clones, with some not included. The table includes 220,000 or so clones, under 90% detected once. The source material was peripheral blood. The origin of the receptors is a woman aged 55-69 years who had recovered from COVID-19. Each CDR3 is given with its conserved first and last residue. A D gene is named only where the DNA matches it firmly. Not every row has a clone size; where given, it reads once, few, many or a size class.

J	V	D	size	CDR3	DNA
TRBJ1-4	TRBV7-8	.	.	CASSLAREKAREKLFF	TGTGCCAGCAGCTTAGCGAGGGAAAAAGCTCGGGAAAAACTGTTTTTT
TRBJ1-4	TRBV12-3/TRBV12-4	.	.	CASSPARGEKLFF	TGTGCCAGCAGCCCAGCCAGGGGAGAAAAACTGTTTTTT
TRBJ1-1	TRBV6-5	TRBD1	.	CASSYSSGTGGREAFF	TGTGCCAGCAGTTACTCATCGGGGACAGGGGGCAGGGAAGCTTTCTTT
TRBJ1-4	TRBV12-5	TRBD1	.	CASGTGTGDEKLFF	TGTGCTAGTGGCACCGGGACAGGAGACGAAAAACTGTTTTTT
TRBJ1-6	TRBV6-5	.	.	CASSLNSPLHF	TGTGCCAGCAGTTTAAATTCACCCCTCCACTTT
TRBJ1-1	TRBV11-2	.	once	CASSFNAGRGTEAFF	TGTGCCAGCAGCTTTAATGCAGGCCGGGGAACTGAAGCTTTCTTT
TRBJ2-5	TRBV6-2/TRBV6-3	.	.	CASSPREGAQYF	TGTGCCAGCAGTCCCAGGGAGGGGGCCCAGTACTTC
TRBJ1-5	TRBV27	.	.	CASSLEGSSNQPQHF	TGTGCCAGCAGTTTGGAGGGGAGTAGCAATCAGCCCCAGCATTTT
TRBJ1-1	TRBV25-1	.	.	CASSESLNTEAFF	TGTGCCAGCAGTGAATCGTTGAACACTGAAGCTTTCTTT
TRBJ2-5	TRBV4-1	.	once	CASSLRLDGSGETQYF	TGCGCCAGCAGCCTGCGACTAGACGGGTCGGGAGAGACCCAGTACTTC
TRBJ1-4	TRBV19	.	.	CASSIHRTTNEKLFF	TGTGCCAGTAGTATTCACAGGACAACTAATGAAAAACTGTTTTTT
TRBJ2-5	TRBV5-5	.	once	CASSLEMRQETQYF	TGTGCCAGCAGCTTGGAAATGCGGCAAGAGACCCAGTACTTC
TRBJ2-7	TRBV27	.	.	CASRRSTSTYEQYF	TGTGCCAGCAGGAGATCAACCTCTACCTACGAGCAGTACTTC
TRBJ1-3	TRBV7-2	TRBD1	.	CASSSQGGDGNTIYF	TGTGCCAGCAGCTCGCAGGGGGGTGATGGAAACACCATATATTTT
TRBJ2-2	TRBV14	.	.	CASSPTVLARELFF	TGTGCCAGCAGCCCAACCGTACTAGCCCGGGAGCTGTTTTTT
TRBJ2-3	TRBV3-1/TRBV3-2	TRBD2	.	CASSQLAGGQDTQYF	TGTGCCAGCAGCCAACTAGCGGGGGGGCAAGATACGCAGTATTTT
TRBJ1-6	TRBV14	.	.	CASSQGPGQGKYNSPLHF	TGTGCCAGCAGCCAAGGCCCCGGGCAGGGGAAATATAATTCACCCCTCCACTTT
TRBJ2-7	TRBV5-1	TRBD2	.	CASSWGPRGTIYEQYF	TGCGCCAGCAGCTGGGGTCCTCGGGGGACTATCTACGAGCAGTACTTC
TRBJ1-4	TRBV18	.	.	CASSQPTAATNEKLFF	TGTGCCAGCTCACAACCAACAGCTGCAACTAATGAAAAACTGTTTTTT
TRBJ2-7	TRBV2	.	.	CASSYRVEQYF	TGTGCCAGCAGTTACAGGGTCGAGCAGTACTTC
TRBJ2-5	TRBV2	.	.	CASSMSQETQYF	TGTGCCAGCAGTATGAGTCAAGAGACCCAGTACTTC
TRBJ1-5	TRBV7-2	.	.	CASSPGGYQPQHF	TGTGCCAGCAGCCCCGGCGGGTATCAGCCCCAGCATTTT
TRBJ1-3	TRBV7-2	TRBD1	.	CASSLVGGRATGNTIYF	TGTGCCAGCAGCTTAGTAGGGGGCCGTGCGACTGGAAACACCATATATTTT
TRBJ2-7	TRBV7-3	.	.	CASSLNPGSSYEQYF	TGTGCCAGCAGCTTAAATCCAGGCAGCTCCTACGAGCAGTACTTC
TRBJ2-6	TRBV7-9	TRBD2	.	CASQRTRDVGANVLTF	TGTGCCAGCCAAAGGACTAGAGATGTTGGGGCCAACGTCCTGACTTTC
TRBJ2-1	TRBV2	TRBD2	.	CASSGLAGLYNEQFF	TGTGCCAGCAGTGGACTAGCGGGGCTCTACAATGAGCAGTTCTTC
TRBJ2-7	TRBV6-5	TRBD1	.	CASSRQGATYEQYF	TGTGCCAGCAGTCGACAGGGGGCGACTTACGAGCAGTACTTC
TRBJ2-1	TRBV5-4	.	.	CASSPGSSYNEQFF	TGTGCCAGCAGTCCGGGGAGCTCCTACAATGAGCAGTTCTTC
TRBJ1-1	TRBV5-1	.	once	CASSLGHGGGTEAFF	TGCGCCAGCAGCTTGGGGCACGGAGGAGGGACTGAAGCTTTCTTT